This TCR beta chain stems from a study of T cells in localized non-small cell lung cancer. The V gene's germline CDR1 is MDHEN and CDR2 SYDVKM. Trimming took off 3 bases at V and 4 bases at J, with 12 bases between the two ends. The length of the CDR3 is 14 residues. Turning to this clone: The antigen is not known.

The protocol was immunoSEQ multiplex PCR, while the TCRdb copy is restricted to in-frame clones and leaves out a portion. The data show around 10,000 clones, around 45% seen once. Study conclusions and caveats: Appearances in adjacent lung were noted for a median 57 of the top 100 tumor clones. Uninvolved adjacent lung showed the highest T cell clonality, exceeding tumor.

This receptor was identified in a woman aged 40-70 years with stage II squamous cell lung carcinoma. The specimen was lymph node tissue, collected before any cancer treatment. The chain joins TRBV28 to TRBJ1-1; a possible D gene is TRBD1 (5 bases). As DNA, the CDR3 is TGTGCCAGCAGTTTGTGGGGGGAGATCACTGAAGCTTTCTTT. Its protein is CASSLWGEITEAFF.